The clone carrying this TCR beta chain was seen a few times. The method was immunoSEQ multiplex PCR; TCRdb's version includes in-frame clones alone and lacks a portion of them. The data show about 200,000 clones, around 83% seen once. These data come from a study of blood T cell repertoires in COVID-19. Germline lookup yields CDR1 LNHDA and CDR2 SQIVND (reference sequence). Losses at the gene ends were 3 bases for V and 7 bases for J; bases not matched to a gene: 1. This CDR3 comprises 13 residues. The material sequenced was peripheral blood. The chain has TRBV19 and TRBJ1-4, with 8 bases lining up with TRBD1. The receptor was isolated from a woman aged 70 to 79 with COVID-19, enrolled during active disease. CDR3 bases: TGTGCCAGTAGTATTGGACAGGGTGAAAAACTGTTTTTT. It encodes CASSIGQGEKLFF.